This is a list of T cell receptor beta chains from one sample in a study of early T cells in non-severe SARS-CoV-2 infection. TCRdb recomputed calls from the 5' RACE reads with MiXCR, one row per CDR3 protein. The sample consists of approximately 50,000 distinct CDR3 sequences, roughly 8.8% of them appearing once. Sequencing input: whole blood. All receptors derive from an adult who was a healthcare worker with PCR-confirmed SARS-CoV-2 infection or an uninfected control (not recorded which). Both conserved end residues are part of each CDR3. The D gene is left open where the match is weak. Size tells how often a clone was seen (once, few, many) or the class of an expanded clone, and some rows leave it out.

d_call,v_call,clone_size,j_call,cdr3_aa,cdr3_nt
NA,TRBV7-2,NA,TRBJ2-3,CASMKRGVPFTDTQYF,TGTGCCAGCATGAAACGAGGTGTCCCCTTCACAGATACGCAGTATTTT
TRBD2,TRBV20-1,many,TRBJ2-2,CSAGLAGANTGELFF,TGCAGTGCTGGACTAGCGGGGGCGAACACCGGGGAGCTGTTTTTT
NA,TRBV19,many,TRBJ2-3,CASSIVGGATDTQYF,TGTGCCAGTAGTATAGTTGGCGGAGCCACAGATACGCAGTATTTT
NA,TRBV7-2,many,TRBJ2-5,CASTPPGPAGETQYF,TGTGCCAGCACCCCCCCGGGGCCAGCAGGGGAGACCCAGTACTTC
TRBD1,TRBV20-1,many,TRBJ1-1,CSARDWGQVHEAFF,TGCAGTGCTAGAGACTGGGGACAGGTACATGAAGCTTTCTTT
TRBD2,TRBV7-2,many,TRBJ2-5,CASSSDLGTIDQETQYF,TGTGCCAGCAGCTCAGACCTTGGGACTATAGACCAAGAGACCCAGTACTTC
TRBD1,TRBV6-2/TRBV6-3,NA,TRBJ1-5,CASTPRTGPHGNQPQHF,TGTGCCAGCACCCCCCGGACAGGGCCGCACGGCAATCAGCCCCAGCATTTT
NA,TRBV28,many,TRBJ1-2,CASSSEQVGYTF,TGTGCCAGCAGTTCCGAACAAGTTGGCTACACCTTC
TRBD1,TRBV7-9,NA,TRBJ1-5,CASSLVGTGYQPQHF,TGTGCCAGCAGCTTAGTGGGGACAGGGTACCAGCCCCAGCATTTT
NA,TRBV5-1,many,TRBJ2-3,CASSFGRPEWLRTDTQYF,TGCGCCAGCAGCTTCGGACGACCCGAGTGGTTGCGCACAGATACGCAGTATTTT
NA,TRBV28,many,TRBJ2-6,CASRNPFPGANVLTF,TGTGCCAGCCGCAACCCCTTTCCTGGGGCCAACGTCCTGACTTTC
NA,TRBV20-1,NA,TRBJ2-7,CSAPPWGSYEQYF,TGCAGTGCTCCCCCGTGGGGCTCCTACGAGCAGTACTTC
NA,TRBV5-6,many,TRBJ2-1,CASSFIPQEQFF,TGTGCCAGCAGCTTCATCCCCCAGGAGCAGTTCTTC
TRBD1,TRBV29-1,many,TRBJ2-5,CSVRTGTETQYF,TGCAGCGTGCGGACAGGGACGGAGACCCAGTACTTC
TRBD1,TRBV20-1,many,TRBJ2-7,CSATPTGVYEQYF,TGCAGTGCCACACCGACAGGGGTTTACGAGCAGTACTTC
TRBD2,TRBV6-2/TRBV6-3,NA,TRBJ2-1,CASSYSGLALSYNEQFF,TGTGCCAGCAGTTACTCCGGACTAGCCCTCTCCTACAATGAGCAGTTCTTC
NA,TRBV6-1,NA,TRBJ1-1,CATTLRGIAEAFF,TGTGCCACCACTCTCAGGGGAATCGCTGAAGCTTTCTTT
NA,TRBV24-1,many,TRBJ2-6,CATRAGSGANVLTF,TGTGCCACCAGAGCAGGGTCTGGGGCCAACGTCCTGACTTTC
NA,TRBV4-2,many,TRBJ1-4,CASSQYQGVEEKLFF,TGTGCCAGCAGCCAATACCAGGGCGTAGAGGAAAAACTGTTTTTT
NA,TRBV2,few,TRBJ1-5,CASSESSSNQPQHF,TGTGCCAGCAGTGAATCCTCAAGCAATCAGCCCCAGCATTTT
TRBD1,TRBV4-2,many,TRBJ2-6,CASSAPLGRGMFGANVLTF,TGTGCCAGCAGCGCCCCCCTGGGCAGGGGGATGTTTGGGGCCAACGTCCTGACTTTC
TRBD2,TRBV4-1,many,TRBJ2-7,CASSQSTQTMAGVTNFF,TGCGCCAGCAGCCAGTCCACCCAAACAATGGCGGGAGTCACAAATTTTTTC
NA,TRBV29-1,many,TRBJ2-6,CSVPGSGANVLTF,TGCAGCGTTCCAGGCTCTGGGGCCAACGTCCTGACTTTC
NA,TRBV6-5,many,TRBJ2-2,CASTAVTTNTGELFF,TGTGCCAGCACCGCCGTCACCACGAACACCGGGGAGCTGTTTTTT
TRBD1,TRBV2,NA,TRBJ1-5,CANGQGPGQPQHF,TGTGCCAACGGACAGGGACCGGGACAGCCCCAGCATTTT
NA,TRBV18,few,TRBJ1-3,CASSPPGQGNTIYF,TGTGCCAGCTCACCACCAGGGCAAGGAAACACCATATATTTT
NA,TRBV2,many,TRBJ2-2,CASSETGGTGELFF,TGTGCCAGCAGTGAAACCGGAGGCACCGGGGAGCTGTTTTTT
NA,TRBV7-8,few,TRBJ1-1,CASSPTPGLMNTEAFF,TGTGCCAGCAGCCCAACCCCCGGACTAATGAACACTGAAGCTTTCTTT
NA,TRBV28,few,TRBJ1-1,CAISGGRVTEAFF,TGTGCCATATCCGGGGGGAGGGTGACTGAAGCTTTCTTT
NA,TRBV28,many,TRBJ1-3,CASSPLGGRNTIYF,TGTGCCAGCAGCCCCCTAGGGGGTAGAAACACCATATATTTT
NA,TRBV29-1,few,TRBJ1-1,CSVDSGGTEAFF,TGCAGCGTTGACAGTGGTGGGACTGAAGCTTTCTTT
TRBD2,TRBV20-1,many,TRBJ2-3,CSARGGTSGTSTDTQYF,TGCAGTGCTAGAGGCGGGACTAGCGGAACTAGCACAGATACGCAGTATTTT
TRBD1,TRBV27,few,TRBJ1-1,CASSPRQGTNTEAFF,TGTGCCAGCAGTCCGCGACAGGGAACGAACACTGAAGCTTTCTTT
NA,TRBV4-2,many,TRBJ1-3,CASSQTGDSGNTIYF,TGTGCCAGCAGCCAGACAGGAGACTCTGGAAACACCATATATTTT
NA,TRBV6-6,few,TRBJ2-3,CASSPRGTDTQYF,TGTGCCAGCAGCCCCCGGGGAACAGATACGCAGTATTTT
TRBD2,TRBV10-3,many,TRBJ2-1,CAISESREASGGNEQFF,TGTGCCATCAGTGAGTCGAGGGAAGCTAGCGGGGGGAATGAGCAGTTCTTC
NA,TRBV6-2/TRBV6-3,many,TRBJ2-3,CASSYSGYSTDTQYF,TGTGCCAGCAGTTACTCGGGGTATAGCACAGATACGCAGTATTTT
NA,TRBV10-3,many,TRBJ2-7,CAISDDEYEQYF,TGTGCCATCAGTGATGATGAGTACGAGCAGTACTTC
NA,TRBV3-2,few,TRBJ2-5,CASSQDVAETQYF,TGTGCCAGCAGCCAAGACGTTGCGGAGACCCAGTACTTC
TRBD2,TRBV27,many,TRBJ2-5,CASSAAHTSGQETQYF,TGTGCCAGCAGTGCCGCGCACACTAGCGGCCAAGAGACCCAGTACTTC
NA,TRBV29-1,few,TRBJ2-5,CSVGARETQYF,TGCAGCGTTGGAGCGCGAGAGACCCAGTACTTC
NA,TRBV24-1,many,TRBJ2-7,CATSDRMSGMHEQYF,TGTGCCACCAGTGATCGGATGTCAGGGATGCACGAGCAGTACTTC
NA,TRBV27,many,TRBJ2-1,CASTSPGFNEQFF,TGTGCCAGCACCTCACCCGGGTTCAATGAGCAGTTCTTC
NA,TRBV11-2,many,TRBJ1-4,CASSPGQNNEKLFF,TGTGCCAGCAGCCCCGGACAGAATAATGAAAAACTGTTTTTT
NA,TRBV20-1,NA,TRBJ1-5,CSARTGNQPQHF,TGCAGTGCGAGAACAGGGAATCAGCCCCAGCATTTT
NA,TRBV9,many,TRBJ2-1,CASSVGVYNEQFF,TGTGCCAGCAGCGTAGGGGTCTACAATGAGCAGTTCTTC
NA,TRBV7-2,NA,TRBJ2-5,CASSLNGIRETQYF,TGTGCCAGCAGCTTAAACGGGATAAGGGAGACCCAGTACTTC
NA,TRBV20-1,few,TRBJ2-7,CSASRGAYEQYF,TGCAGTGCTAGCAGGGGGGCCTACGAGCAGTACTTC
NA,TRBV5-1,many,TRBJ2-1,CASSRDGYNEQFF,TGCGCCAGCAGCCGGGACGGATACAATGAGCAGTTCTTC
NA,TRBV7-2,many,TRBJ1-5,CASSFNGGNQPQHF,TGTGCCAGCAGCTTTAATGGCGGCAATCAGCCCCAGCATTTT
TRBD1,TRBV5-1,many,TRBJ1-4,CASSLAGTGPANEKLFF,TGCGCCAGCAGCTTGGCGGGGACAGGACCGGCTAATGAAAAACTGTTTTTT
TRBD1,TRBV6-1,many,TRBJ2-7,CASSPRDRGTKFGTYEQYF,TGTGCCAGCAGTCCCCGGGACAGGGGTACGAAGTTTGGAACCTACGAGCAGTACTTC
NA,TRBV4-2,many,TRBJ2-6,CASSQDRGGSGANVLTF,TGTGCCAGCAGCCAAGACAGGGGGGGCTCTGGGGCCAACGTCCTGACTTTC
TRBD2,TRBV6-2/TRBV6-3,many,TRBJ2-2,CASEISGRANGELFF,TGTGCCAGTGAAATTAGCGGGAGGGCCAACGGGGAGCTGTTTTTT
NA,TRBV6-4,many,TRBJ2-3,CASSDGLGGGDTQYF,TGTGCCAGCAGTGATGGACTAGGAGGGGGAGATACGCAGTATTTT
TRBD1,TRBV6-5,many,TRBJ1-1,CASSPGTVNTEAFF,TGTGCCAGCAGTCCCGGGACAGTGAACACTGAAGCTTTCTTT
TRBD1,TRBV20-1,few,TRBJ1-5,CSARDLRTGHQPQHF,TGCAGTGCTAGAGATCTCCGGACAGGGCATCAGCCCCAGCATTTT
NA,TRBV2,many,TRBJ2-1,CAIGSYNEQFF,TGTGCCATAGGCTCCTACAATGAGCAGTTCTTC
NA,TRBV20-1,many,TRBJ2-3,CSARARDSTDTQYF,TGCAGTGCTAGAGCTCGGGACAGCACAGATACGCAGTATTTT
TRBD2,TRBV7-7,many,TRBJ2-3,CASSRGLAGGPDDTQYF,TGTGCTAGCAGCCGAGGACTAGCGGGAGGGCCAGATGATACGCAGTATTTT